This TCR beta chain is from a study of cytomegalovirus exposure and HLA in healthy donors (dated by TCRdb to about 2017). For the study in its entirety: In an earlier analysis of approximately 640 of the donors, approximately 260 Gb of sequence data and 117 million unique TCR beta sequences from roughly 190 million T cells were reported. An early release covering about 600 HLA-typed donors comprised 300 to 350 gigabases of sequencing data and tens of millions of unique TCR sequences. Of the 300 to 450 genotyped donors, less than 85% were placed in the genetic ancestry cluster associated with self-reported Caucasian donors. The study aimed to test whether cataloging public T cell receptors could reveal signatures of past pathogen exposure. The T cell repertoires of under 700 subjects were profiled by immunosequencing and related to cytomegalovirus serostatus. Besides the first cohort of hundreds of subjects, a separate validation cohort made up of 120 different subjects was used. High-throughput TCR immunosequencing, statistical association of individual TCRs with disease status, and machine learning were combined to predict cytomegalovirus infection status. A later analysis re-examined previously published TCR beta repertoires from 500 to 700 donors and added high-resolution HLA genotyping to investigate patterns of TCR occurrence. Rather than drawing on any new phenotypic data, the later analysis identified candidate immune exposures from TCR beta sequences and the way those sequences occurred across donors. An earlier analysis of about 600 of the donors used high-throughput TCR beta sequencing to judge whether each TCR beta V gene segment behaved as functional or pseudogenic. Donor age, sex, ethnicity and CMV serostatus were compiled alongside the repertoire data. In a later genetic analysis, genome-wide SNP genotypes for about 65% of the 666 donors were used, and that subset was treated as a discovery cohort. All discovery cohort repertoires had been generated on a single sequencing platform. HLA typing included class I and class II loci at four-digit resolution. The number of typed donors differed by locus: roughly 629-640 for A, B, C, DRB1 and DQB1; 522 for DQA1; around 610 for DPA1; and roughly 470 for DPB1. Four or five DR-DQ haplotypes were handled as single units for association and clustering because linkage in the cohort was strong. Among 300 to 500 genotyped donors of the cohort, an average of about 240,000 unique TCR beta nucleotide sequences was sequenced per donor, of which approximately 19% were non-productive. Points the paper makes about the study in general: The classifier was reported to diagnose cytomegalovirus status with high specificity and sensitivity in both the original and validation cohorts. A further reported finding was that TCR beta sequences accurately predicted the HLA-A and HLA-B alleles for most subjects in the first cohort. The authors suggested that the approach could potentially be extended to other disease states and immunological phenotypes. In vitro tests confirmed that a few of the cytomegalovirus-associated TCR beta chains recognize cytomegalovirus antigens. V-gene and J-gene trimming of TCR beta chains was associated with a missense DCLRE1C variant in a later genetic analysis, and the association was replicated in an independent cohort. In this cohort, only TCR beta chains were sequenced, and detectable features were limited by the absence of alpha or paired-chain data. A cluster of highly shared sequence variants was judged likely to represent a technical artifact of the sequencing pipeline. Because HLA typing was missing for some donors at each locus, association tests included only the typed subset. Linkage disequilibrium might explain the correlated functional status among segregating V segments, but an unknown experimental factor could not be excluded. Roughly uniform sequencing depth across donors was assumed in presence/absence analyses, although this assumption may not hold. The 87-base-pair reads could not distinguish some IMGT-functional V segments, including TRBV6-2 and TRBV6-3, so those segments were excluded. In an earlier analysis of over 550 of the donors, most TCR beta V segments were observed in productive rearrangements about 87% or about 30% of the time, broadly matching IMGT annotations. The only immune exposure information available for the cohort was CMV serostatus. According to a later analysis, parvovirus B19, influenza, CMV and Epstein-Barr virus appeared linked to several top co-occurrence clusters. In a later analysis, 15,000 to 20,000 TCR beta sequences were associated with specific HLA alleles at a false discovery rate of 0.05. In a later genetic analysis, fewer N-insertions in productive TCRs were reported among donors in an Asian-associated ancestry cluster than the roughly 700-donor mean. Compared with equally common non-associated chains, HLA-associated TCR beta chains in a later analysis were more clonally expanded and had lower generation probabilities. Because counts were too low, seventeen rarely observed V segments, including chromosome 9 orphons, were excluded from the earlier analysis of several hundred of the donors. When HLA alleles, especially DR and DQ, strongly co-occurred, attributing TCR associations to individual alleles was difficult. In a later analysis, most CMV-associated TCR beta chains were found to appear HLA-restricted, with HLA associations seemingly driven largely by CMV exposure. The study listed 150 to 200 TCR beta chains as associated with cytomegalovirus. A later analysis found that TCR association rates varied across HLA loci, with DRB1 alleles showing the most associated TCRs and HLA-C alleles the fewest. Most TCR sequences were seen in very few donors, while some public TCRs were found in many individuals.

In total, over 600 healthy bone marrow donors made up the cohort. Cohort members were all nominally healthy when sampled, although unrecorded immune exposures were likely present. The donor tested CMV seronegative and was one of the 352 seronegative cohort members. A peripheral blood sample was collected from each donor, and TCR beta sequencing was performed on peripheral blood mononuclear cells. Genomic DNA was extracted from the blood cell samples with the Qiagen DNeasy Blood Extraction Kit. V and J are trimmed by 1 base and 6 bases, and the gene matches miss 3 bases of the junction. The CDR3 has 15 amino acids, counting the end cysteine and phenylalanine. Solely the CDR3 DNA is kept, with 45 bases framed from the first base. The germline V gene encodes CDR1 SGHTS and CDR2 YDEGEE. The receptor library was made with the immunoSEQ multiplex PCR assay. A mixture of 60 forward primers for TCR Vbeta segments and 13 reverse primers for TCR Jbeta segments was used in the multiplex PCR. Amplification of the CDR3 region of rearranged TCR beta genes was performed with a multiplex PCR assay on genomic DNA. The Illumina HiSeq System was used to sequence the amplified TCR beta libraries as 87-base-pair reads. The paper's data handling went like this. A later analysis tallied some 79 million unique TCR beta chains across the approximately 670 repertoires, and approximately 12 million of those chains were shared by two or more donors. To remove PCR and sequencing errors, raw reads were error-corrected and collapsed into unique sequences using a nearest-neighbor algorithm that merged closely related sequences. Alignment of CDR3 sequences to IMGT reference sequences was used to assign V, D and J gene segments. Each retained sequence needed at least a six-nucleotide match to both a V gene segment and a J gene segment. A rearrangement counted as productive if the CDR3 had no stop codons and remained in frame with V and J, and every other rearrangement counted as non-productive. CDR3 was defined by IMGT convention, running from the second conserved V-encoded cysteine to the conserved J-encoded phenylalanine. The earlier analysis of fewer than 750 of the donors excluded sequences that lacked an unambiguous match to a single V gene segment. An earlier analysis of 450 to 650 of the donors called V segments functional above 56.7% productive rearrangements and segregating when the between-donor standard deviation exceeded 5%. To diagnose cytomegalovirus status from the catalog of TCR beta chain sequences, a statistical classification framework was built. In a later analysis, V and J genes were assigned by comparing TCR nucleotide sequences against IMGT/GENE-DB human TR gene sequences. The TCRdist pipeline was used in a later analysis to assign CDR3 sequences and most-parsimonious VDJ recombination scenarios. A later analysis defined each TCR beta chain by its CDR3 amino acid sequence plus V-gene family, and excluded reads lacking a unique V-gene family. In a later analysis, 450 to 600 highly shared, low-generation-probability nucleotide sequences were removed to address suspected cross-contamination and a sequencing artifact. For each public chain, a later analysis derived a clonal expansion index from normalized ranks of inferred template counts within each repertoire. Generation probabilities in a later analysis came from a VDJ recombination model fitted to out-of-frame rearrangements, and those results were checked against IGoR. In a later analysis, TCR-TCR, TCR-HLA and TCR-CMV co-occurrence was scored with hypergeometric tests, and a repertoire-size bias correction was applied to TCR pairs. To estimate false discovery rates, a later analysis permuted the HLA or CMV assignments 20 times. In a later analysis, co-occurring TCRs were grouped with DBSCAN, and TCRdist sequence similarity was added when clustering was performed within HLA-allele-positive subsets. Repertoires with fewer than 30,000 or more than 120,000 public chains, plus five repertoires with anomalous nucleotide sharing, were excluded from co-occurrence clustering. TCRdb provides this immuneACCESS table in a form limited to in-frame rearrangements. Some clones are lacking; in checked studies, under half of them reflect an unresolved V gene, and why the rest are absent is not known. Clonal size and the V and J genes are those of that table, whereas D and trimming came from the DNA. Counted in this sample were about 160,000 clones; less than 90% of them appeared once. Of the sample, about 0.4% is held by the ten largest clones.

Notes on this clone: What antigen it recognizes has not been identified. The sample holds no much larger clone one base away, and base qualities are not on file.

The clonotype originates from a boy under 10 years old in good health and CMV-seronegative. The receptor chain draws on TRBV5-8 and TRBJ2-3, with 12 central nucleotides matching TRBD2. The sample comprised PBMCs. The nucleotide sequence is TGTGCCAGCAGCTTGAACCTAGCGGGAGGGGATACGCAGTATTTT. Translated, this gives CASSLNLAGGDTQYF.